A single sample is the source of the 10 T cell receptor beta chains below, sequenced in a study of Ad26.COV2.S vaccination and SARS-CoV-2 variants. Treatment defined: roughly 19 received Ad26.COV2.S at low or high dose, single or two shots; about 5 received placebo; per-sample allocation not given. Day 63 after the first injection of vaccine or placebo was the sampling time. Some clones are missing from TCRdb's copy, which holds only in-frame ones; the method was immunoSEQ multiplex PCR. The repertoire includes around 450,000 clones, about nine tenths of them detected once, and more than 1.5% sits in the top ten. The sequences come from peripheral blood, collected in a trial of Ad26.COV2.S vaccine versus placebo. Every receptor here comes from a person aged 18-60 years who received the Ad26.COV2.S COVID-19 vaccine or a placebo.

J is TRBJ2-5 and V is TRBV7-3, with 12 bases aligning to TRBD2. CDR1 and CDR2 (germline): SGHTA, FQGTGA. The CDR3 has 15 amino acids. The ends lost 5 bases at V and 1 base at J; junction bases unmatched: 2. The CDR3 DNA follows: TGTGCCAGCAGCAAGGGACTAGCGGGCCAAGAGACCCAGTACTTC. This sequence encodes CASSKGLAGQETQYF. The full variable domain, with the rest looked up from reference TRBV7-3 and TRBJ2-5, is GAGVSQTPSNKVTEKGKYVELRCDPISGHTALYWYRQSLGQGPEFLIYFQGTGAADDSGLPNDRFFAVRPEGSVSTLKIQRTERGDSAVYLCASSKGLAGQETQYFGPGTRLLVL.

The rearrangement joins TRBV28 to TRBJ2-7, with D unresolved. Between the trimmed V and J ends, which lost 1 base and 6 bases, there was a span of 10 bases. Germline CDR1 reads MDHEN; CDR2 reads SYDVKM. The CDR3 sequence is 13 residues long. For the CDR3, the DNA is TGTGCCAGCAGTTTATCAGCCCGTATCGAGCAGTACTTC. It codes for CASSLSARIEQYF.

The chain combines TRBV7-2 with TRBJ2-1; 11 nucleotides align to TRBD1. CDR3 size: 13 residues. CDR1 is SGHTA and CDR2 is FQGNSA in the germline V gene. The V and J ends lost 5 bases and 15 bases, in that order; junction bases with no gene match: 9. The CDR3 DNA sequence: TGTGCCAGCAGCCCGCGGGACAGGGGGTCCCCGTTCTTC. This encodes CASSPRDRGSPFF.

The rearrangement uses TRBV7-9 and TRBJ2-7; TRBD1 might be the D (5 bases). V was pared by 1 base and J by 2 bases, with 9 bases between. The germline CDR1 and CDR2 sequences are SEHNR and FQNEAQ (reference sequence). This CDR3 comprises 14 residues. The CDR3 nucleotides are TGTGCCAGCAGCTTAGAGGGGCTGCCCTACGAGCAGTACTTC. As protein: CASSLEGLPYEQYF.

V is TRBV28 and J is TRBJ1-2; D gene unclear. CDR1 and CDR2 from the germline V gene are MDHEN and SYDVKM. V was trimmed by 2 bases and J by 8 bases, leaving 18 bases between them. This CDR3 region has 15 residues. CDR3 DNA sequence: TGTGCCAGCAGTTTACTGCTCCCCGGGGTTGACGGCTACACCTTC. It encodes CASSLLLPGVDGYTF.

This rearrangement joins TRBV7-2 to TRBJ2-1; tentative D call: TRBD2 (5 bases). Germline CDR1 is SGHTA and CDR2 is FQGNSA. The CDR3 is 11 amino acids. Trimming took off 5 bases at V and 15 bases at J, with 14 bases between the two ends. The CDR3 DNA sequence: TGTGCCAGCAGCCCGGGAATTACGGCGTTCTTC. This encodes CASSPGITAFF.

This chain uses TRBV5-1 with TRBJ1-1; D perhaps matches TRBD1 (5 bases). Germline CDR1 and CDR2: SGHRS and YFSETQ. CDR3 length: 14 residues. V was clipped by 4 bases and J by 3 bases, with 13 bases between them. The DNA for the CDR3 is TGCGCCAGCAGCCCGAATCCGACAGACACTGAAGCTTTCTTT. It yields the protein CASSPNPTDTEAFF.

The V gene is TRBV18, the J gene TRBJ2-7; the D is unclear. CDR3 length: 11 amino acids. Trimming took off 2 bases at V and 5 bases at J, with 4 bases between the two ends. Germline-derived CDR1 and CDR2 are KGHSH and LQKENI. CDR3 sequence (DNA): TGTGCCAGCTCACCAGAGAACGAGCAGTACTTC. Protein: CASSPENEQYF.

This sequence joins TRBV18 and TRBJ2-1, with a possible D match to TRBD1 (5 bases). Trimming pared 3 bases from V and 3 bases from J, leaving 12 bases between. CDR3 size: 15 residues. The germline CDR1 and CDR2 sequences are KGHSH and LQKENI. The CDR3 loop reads CASSPGGALYNEQFF. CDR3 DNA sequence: TGTGCCAGCTCACCGGGTGGGGCACTCTACAATGAGCAGTTCTTC.

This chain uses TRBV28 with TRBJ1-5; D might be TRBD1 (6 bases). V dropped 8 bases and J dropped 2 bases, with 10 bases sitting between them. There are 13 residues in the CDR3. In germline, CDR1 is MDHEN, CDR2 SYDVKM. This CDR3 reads CASAGVGNQPQHF. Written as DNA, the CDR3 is TGTGCCAGCGCAGGGGTCGGCAATCAGCCCCAGCATTTT.